This note documents a single T cell receptor (beta chain) sequence. The entry originates in a study of blood T cell repertoires in COVID-19. Study in general: Samples of COVID-19 (acute and convalescent) were obtained from the United States, Italy and Spain. Sample material is recorded as cDNA or gDNA derived from T cells, B-cell-depleted T cells, or PBMCs.

Original analysis: Reference gene primer amplification gave estimated nucleated cell counts. Assay used: immunoSEQ multiplex PCR; TCRdb lists only in-frame clones, some missing. V, J and clone size are those of that table, while D and trimming were read from the DNA. This sample has 150,000 to 200,000 clones, with around 86% found just once. CDR3 length equals 13 residues. Trimming took 4 bases from V and 7 from J, leaving 13 bases between them. Per the germline V gene, CDR1 is MDHEN and CDR2 is SYDVKM. The TCR was taken from a man in his 70s with acute or convalescent COVID-19. Sequencing input: peripheral blood. This rearrangement joins TRBV28 to TRBJ1-2; tentatively, D is TRBD1 (6 bases). The CDR3 here is CASSSQTGSGYTF. CDR3 coding DNA: TGTGCCAGCAGTTCTCAGACAGGCAGTGGCTACACCTTC.